This is a list of T cell receptor beta chains from one sample in a study of CD8 T cells in ankylosing spondylitis. TCRdb analysed the 5' RACE reads with MiXCR anew, one entry per CDR3 protein. The data hold about 360,000 distinct CDR3 sequences, with roughly 15% observed a single time. The sample taken for sequencing was blood, either unsorted or a sorted T cell fraction (not recorded which). The receptor source for this set is a male donor with ankylosing spondylitis or in good health (not recorded which). The CDR3 runs from the conserved cysteine through the conserved F or W. Each record gives: V gene, CDR3 protein.

V: TRBV12-3/TRBV12-4
CDR3: CASSLSSGGRKEKLFF

V: TRBV29-1
CDR3: CSVENETQYF

V: TRBV5-1
CDR3: CASSFGQGGEKLFF

V: TRBV5-6
CDR3: CASSFAGGNEKLFF

V: TRBV7-2
CDR3: CASSPNRGASYEQYF

V: TRBV20-1
CDR3: CSAILSGGAIDEQFF

V: TRBV7-8
CDR3: CASSLSGENTGELFF

V: TRBV4-1
CDR3: CASSQTLTTEAFF

V: TRBV5-6
CDR3: CASSWDTRGQLFF

V: TRBV29-1
CDR3: CSSIDSAEQYF

V: TRBV5-1
CDR3: CASSPGLAGVGDSQYF

V: TRBV5-1
CDR3: CASSALEEETQYF

V: TRBV4-1
CDR3: CASSLNPGGKSNTGELFF

V: TRBV28
CDR3: CASTVPGQGSREQYF

V: TRBV20-1
CDR3: CSARAVGTGSRYNEQFF

V: TRBV29-1
CDR3: CSARNTGAYEQYF

V: TRBV10-3
CDR3: CAISGGVGETQYF

V: TRBV12-5
CDR3: CASGLGQETQYF

V: TRBV7-6
CDR3: CASSANEGNTGELFF

V: TRBV3-1
CDR3: CASSQELSGRLAQYF

V: TRBV12-3/TRBV12-4
CDR3: CASRGTGGTPGELFF

V: TRBV6-5
CDR3: CASSSLPRTDTQYF

V: TRBV28
CDR3: CATTQSGANVLTF

V: TRBV7-6
CDR3: CASSLTTAPTDTQYF

V: TRBV11-2
CDR3: CASSLATSVRYNEQFF

V: TRBV3-1
CDR3: CASSPWGGFFYEQYF

V: TRBV5-1
CDR3: CASGPRTVNTGELFF

V: TRBV20-1
CDR3: CSASGYAFQETQYF

V: TRBV14
CDR3: CASSQTTSSKQYF

V: TRBV30
CDR3: CAWSARQVEPQHF

V: TRBV12-3/TRBV12-4
CDR3: CASSLIGNTYNEQFF

V: TRBV3-1
CDR3: CASSQVSYEQYF

V: TRBV20-1
CDR3: CSATPLASTDTQYF

V: TRBV5-1
CDR3: CASSLGEPKNIQYF

V: TRBV3-1
CDR3: CASSQEYGGAYNEQFF

V: TRBV12-3/TRBV12-4
CDR3: CASSKVAYNEQFF

V: TRBV6-5
CDR3: CASSSRPVTGRTNTGELFF

V: TRBV7-2
CDR3: CASSSTGLAQETQYF

V: TRBV12-3/TRBV12-4
CDR3: CASSLSGSGASNEQFF

V: TRBV29-1
CDR3: CSVEQAPTYEQYF

V: TRBV11-2
CDR3: CASSFTGAPDTQYF

V: TRBV2
CDR3: CASRPRLAVLYNEQFF

V: TRBV10-1
CDR3: CASLGEKLFF

V: TRBV12-3/TRBV12-4
CDR3: CASAGDSLNEKLFF

V: TRBV29-1
CDR3: CSVALVSQGKPHTEAFF

V: TRBV29-1
CDR3: CSVPDRVNTEAFF

V: TRBV12-3/TRBV12-4
CDR3: CASSGHGTANSNQPQHF

V: TRBV28
CDR3: CASRSRGGGTEAFF

V: TRBV11-2
CDR3: CASSLIRGRSDEQYF

V: TRBV6-2/TRBV6-3
CDR3: CASSSKAYEQYF

V: TRBV10-1
CDR3: CASSEGVRGYTGELFF

V: TRBV12-5
CDR3: CASQLSLMNTEAFF

V: TRBV3-1
CDR3: CASSQGWSGANVLTF

V: TRBV4-1
CDR3: CASSQERRGTDTQYF

V: TRBV12-3/TRBV12-4
CDR3: CASSEGADGEKLFF

V: TRBV6-1
CDR3: CASSEVRSNQPQHF

V: TRBV12-3/TRBV12-4
CDR3: CASRWTSGRDTQYF

V: TRBV14
CDR3: CASGRVGYEQYF